The clone carrying this T cell receptor beta chain was recorded a few times. As yet, its antigen is unknown. In TCRdb, the reads were re-called with MiXCR into one record per CDR3 protein. The table lists 5,600 or so distinct CDR3 sequences, around 14% of them singletons, with about 3% in the top ten. This record belongs to a study of liver allograft versus peripheral blood T cells. Whole-study context: Repertoires of T cell receptors in transplanted livers were compared with recipients' peripheral blood repertoires. Study-level points and caveats: Liver allograft and peripheral blood T cell receptor repertoires reportedly differed.

The V and J ends lost 3 bases and 4 bases respectively, with 15 bases between them. CDR1 and CDR2 (germline): DFQATT, SNEGSKA (reference sequence). The CDR3 contains 14 residues. The rearrangement links TRBV20-1 to TRBJ1-2, with D unclear. This sequence originates from a human patient who had a liver transplant. Some of the T cells might come from the graft donor. DNA for the CDR3: TGCAGTGCTAGTGGGCTAGGCCCGTTCTATGGCTACACCTTC. This gives the protein CSASGLGPFYGYTF.